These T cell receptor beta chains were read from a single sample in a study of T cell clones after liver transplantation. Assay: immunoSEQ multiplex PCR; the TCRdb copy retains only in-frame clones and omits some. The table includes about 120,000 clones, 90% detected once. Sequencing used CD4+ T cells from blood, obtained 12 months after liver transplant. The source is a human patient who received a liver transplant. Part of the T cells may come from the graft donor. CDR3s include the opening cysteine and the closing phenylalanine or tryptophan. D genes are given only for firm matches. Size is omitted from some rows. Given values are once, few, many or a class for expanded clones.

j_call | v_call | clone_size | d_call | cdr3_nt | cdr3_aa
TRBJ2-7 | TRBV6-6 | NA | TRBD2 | TGTGCCAGCTTAGGGACTAGCGGAACCTACGAGCAGTACTTC | CASLGTSGTYEQYF
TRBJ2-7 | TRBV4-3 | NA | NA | TGCGCCAGCAGCCAAGCACTAGTCTACGAGCAGTACTTC | CASSQALVYEQYF
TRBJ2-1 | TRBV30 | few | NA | TGTGCCTCCTTCGGCCGCTCCTACAATGAGCAGTTCTTC | CASFGRSYNEQFF
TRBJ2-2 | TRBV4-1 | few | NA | TGCGCCAGCAGCCAAGCTCTGAGGAACACCGGGGAGCTGTTTTTT | CASSQALRNTGELFF
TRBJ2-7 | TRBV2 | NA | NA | TGTGCCAGCAGTGGGCAGGTATCTACGGAGCAGTACTTC | CASSGQVSTEQYF
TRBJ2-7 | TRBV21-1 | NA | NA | TGTGCCAGCAGGGACCCCAGACAGGGTGGATACGAGCAGTACTTC | CASRDPRQGGYEQYF
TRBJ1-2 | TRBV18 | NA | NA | TGTGCCAGCTCACAAGGCGCCGGGGCTAACTATGGCTACACCTTC | CASSQGAGANYGYTF
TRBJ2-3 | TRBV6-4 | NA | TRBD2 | TGTGCCAGCAGTGACTCCGGACTAGCGGGAGATACGCAGTATTTT | CASSDSGLAGDTQYF
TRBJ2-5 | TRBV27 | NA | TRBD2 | TGTGCCAGCAGTCCCCTCGGGCAAGCGGGAGTACAAGAGACCCAGTACTTC | CASSPLGQAGVQETQYF
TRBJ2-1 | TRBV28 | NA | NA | TGTGCCAGCAGTTTATCGACGTGGCCGCCCTCCTACAATGAGCAGTTCTTC | CASSLSTWPPSYNEQFF
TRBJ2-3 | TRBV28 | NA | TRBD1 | TGTGCCAGCAGATCCCGGACAGGAAGTGTGGCAGATACGCAGTATTTT | CASRSRTGSVADTQYF
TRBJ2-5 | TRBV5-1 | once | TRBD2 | TGCGCCAGCAGCTTGGGGACCTCAACTAGCGGGAGAGAGACCCAGTACTTC | CASSLGTSTSGRETQYF
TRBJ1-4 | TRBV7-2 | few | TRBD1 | TGTGCCAGCAGCGTACAGGGGGGAGCTAATGAAAAACTGTTTTTT | CASSVQGGANEKLFF
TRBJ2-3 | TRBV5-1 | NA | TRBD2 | TGCGCCAGCAGCTTGGGGGAGGGCTCCGATACGCAGTATTTT | CASSLGEGSDTQYF
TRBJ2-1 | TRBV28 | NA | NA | TGTGCCAGCAAACTAGAGTCCTACAATGAGCAGTTCTTC | CASKLESYNEQFF
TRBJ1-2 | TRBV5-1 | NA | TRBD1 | TGCGCCAGCAGTCGGGACAGTGCCTATGGCTACACCTTC | CASSRDSAYGYTF
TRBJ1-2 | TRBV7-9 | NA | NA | TGTGCCAGCAGCGTAGAGAGACGCGCCAACTTCTATGGCTACACCTTC | CASSVERRANFYGYTF
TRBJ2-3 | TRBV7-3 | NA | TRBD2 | TGTGCCAGCAGCCGAGTGGGCGGGGGGACAGATACGCAGTATTTT | CASSRVGGGTDTQYF
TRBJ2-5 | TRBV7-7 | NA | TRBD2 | TGTGCCAGCAGCTTATCTAGCGGACGTCAAGAGACCCAGTACTTC | CASSLSSGRQETQYF
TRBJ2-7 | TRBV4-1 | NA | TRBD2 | TGCGCCAGCAGCCAAGACCTCAGGGGGTCTAGCGGGAGATTCCCCTACGAGCAGTACTTC | CASSQDLRGSSGRFPYEQYF
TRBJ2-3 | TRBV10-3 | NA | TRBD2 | TGTGCCATCGGGGGACTAGCGGGAGCTAGCACAGATACGCAGTATTTT | CAIGGLAGASTDTQYF
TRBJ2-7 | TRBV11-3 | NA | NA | TGTGCCAGCAGCTTAGATCTAGGCGACGAGCAGTACTTC | CASSLDLGDEQYF
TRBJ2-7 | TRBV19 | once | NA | TGTGCCAGTAGTATGACGTACGTTGGCTACGAGCAGTACTTC | CASSMTYVGYEQYF
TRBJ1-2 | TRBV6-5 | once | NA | TGTGCCAGCAGTTCCCTGGCAGGGGTCTACACCTTC | CASSSLAGVYTF
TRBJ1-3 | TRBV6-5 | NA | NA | TGTGCCAGCAGCCTCACATCCATGGGGAACACCATATATTTT | CASSLTSMGNTIYF
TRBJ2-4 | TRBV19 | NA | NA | TGTGCCAGTAGTTCCCCCCAGAACCTCAAAAACATTCAGTACTTC | CASSSPQNLKNIQYF
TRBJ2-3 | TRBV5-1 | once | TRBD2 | TGCGCCAGCAGCCCTACAGCCGGGACTAGCGTTAGCACAGATACGCAGTATTTT | CASSPTAGTSVSTDTQYF
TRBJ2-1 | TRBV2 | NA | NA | TGTGCCAGCAGTGAACGGCGCCGCTCCTACAATGAGCAGTTCTTC | CASSERRRSYNEQFF
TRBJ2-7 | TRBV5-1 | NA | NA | TGCGCCAGCAGCTTGGCCGTTTCGGCGGATCCCACCTACGAGCAGTACTTC | CASSLAVSADPTYEQYF
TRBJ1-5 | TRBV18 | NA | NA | TGTGCCAGCTCACTAGGACCCCGGGGGGTAAATCAGCCCCAGCATTTT | CASSLGPRGVNQPQHF
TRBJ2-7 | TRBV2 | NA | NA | TGTGCCAGCAGACCGGGACTTACGAGCTCCTACGAGCAGTACTTC | CASRPGLTSSYEQYF
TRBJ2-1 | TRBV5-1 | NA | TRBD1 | TGCGCCAGCAGCTTGGGTGGGACAGGCATCAATGAGCAGTTCTTC | CASSLGGTGINEQFF
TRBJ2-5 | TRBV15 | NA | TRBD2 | TGTGCCACCAGCAGCGACTCTCCGGGACTAGCGTACCAAGAGACCCAGTACTTC | CATSSDSPGLAYQETQYF
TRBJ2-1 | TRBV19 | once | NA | TGTGCCAGTAGTCCTAGGACAAGTGATAATGAGCAGTTCTTC | CASSPRTSDNEQFF
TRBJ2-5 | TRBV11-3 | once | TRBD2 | TGTGCCAGCAGCTTAGTTTTGCGCGGGAGTATAGGAGAGACCCAGTACTTC | CASSLVLRGSIGETQYF
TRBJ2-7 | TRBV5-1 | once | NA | TGCGCCAGCAGCTTGGCCCCCGGGCCTAGCGTGGCCTACGAGCAGTACTTC | CASSLAPGPSVAYEQYF
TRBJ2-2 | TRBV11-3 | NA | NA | TGTGCCAGCAGCCTGGAGCGGGTGTCCGGGGAGCTGTTTTTT | CASSLERVSGELFF
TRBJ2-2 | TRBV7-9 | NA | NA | TGTGCCAGCAGCCTTGGACAAGGCGACGCTGGGGAGCTGTTTTTT | CASSLGQGDAGELFF
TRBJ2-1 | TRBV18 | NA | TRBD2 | TGTGCCAGCTCACCTAGCGGGAGAGCAAATGAGCAGTTCTTC | CASSPSGRANEQFF
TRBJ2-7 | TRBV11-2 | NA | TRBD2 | TGTGCCAGCAGTCGCCGGACTAGCGGGAGGGCCTACGAGCAGTACTTC | CASSRRTSGRAYEQYF
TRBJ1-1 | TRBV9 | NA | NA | TGTGCCAGCAGCGCGTATAGAGCGAACACTGAAGCTTTCTTT | CASSAYRANTEAFF
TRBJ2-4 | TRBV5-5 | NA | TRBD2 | TGTGCCAGCAGCTTGGCCCGGTCTAGCGGATGGCAAAACATTCAGTACTTC | CASSLARSSGWQNIQYF
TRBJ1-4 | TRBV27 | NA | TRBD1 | TGTGCCAGCAGGTCGGACAGGGCTGAAAAACTGTTTTTT | CASRSDRAEKLFF
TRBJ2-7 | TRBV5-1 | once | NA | TGCGCCAGCAGCATGGAAAACATGGGGGGACGCGGCGAGCAGTACTTC | CASSMENMGGRGEQYF
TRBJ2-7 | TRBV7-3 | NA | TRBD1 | TGTGCCAGCAGCCGGGGACAGACCTACGAGCAGTACTTC | CASSRGQTYEQYF
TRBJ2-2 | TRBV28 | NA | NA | TGTGCCAGCAGATACTACAGGGACCGGGACACCGGGGAGCTGTTTTTT | CASRYYRDRDTGELFF
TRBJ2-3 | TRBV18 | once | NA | TGTGCCAGCTCACCACCGGTGGCAGATACGCAGTATTTT | CASSPPVADTQYF
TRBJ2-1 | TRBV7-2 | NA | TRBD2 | TGTGCCAGCAGCTTAGGTACTAGCGGGATCAATGAGCAGTTCTTC | CASSLGTSGINEQFF
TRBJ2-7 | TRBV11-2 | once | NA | TGTGCCAGCGCCCGGCTGAGATCCTACGAGCAGTACTTC | CASARLRSYEQYF
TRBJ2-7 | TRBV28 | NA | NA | TGTGCCAGCAGTCCACGCGGAGCGTCCAGCTACGAGCAGTACTTC | CASSPRGASSYEQYF